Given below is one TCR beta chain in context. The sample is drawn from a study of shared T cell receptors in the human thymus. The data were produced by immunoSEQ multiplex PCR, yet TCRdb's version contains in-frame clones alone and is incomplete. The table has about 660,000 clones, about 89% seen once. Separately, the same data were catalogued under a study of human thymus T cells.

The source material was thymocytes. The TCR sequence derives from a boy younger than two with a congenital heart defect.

CDR3 coding DNA: TGCGCCAGCGCTACGGCAGGGGACGAGCAGTACTTC. Protein sequence: CASATAGDEQYF. This chain links TRBV5-1 with TRBJ2-7; weak D call: TRBD1 (6 bases). The V gene's germline CDR1 is SGHRS and CDR2 YFSETQ. With 7 bases removed from V and 5 bases from J, the gap between germline ends came to 13 bases. CDR3 size: 12 residues.